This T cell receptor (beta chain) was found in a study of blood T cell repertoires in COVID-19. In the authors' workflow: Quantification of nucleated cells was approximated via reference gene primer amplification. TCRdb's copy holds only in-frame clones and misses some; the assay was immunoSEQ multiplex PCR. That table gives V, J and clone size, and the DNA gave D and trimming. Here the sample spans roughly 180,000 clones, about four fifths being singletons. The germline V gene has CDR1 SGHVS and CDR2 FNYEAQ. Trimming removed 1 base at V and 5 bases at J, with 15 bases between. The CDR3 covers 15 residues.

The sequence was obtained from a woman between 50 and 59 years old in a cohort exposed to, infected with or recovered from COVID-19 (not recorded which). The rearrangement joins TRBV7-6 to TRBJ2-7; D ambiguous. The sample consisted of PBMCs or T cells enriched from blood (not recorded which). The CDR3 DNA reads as TGTGCCAGCAGCTTAGAGGCAGACGCGGTCAACGAGCAGTACTTC. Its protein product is CASSLEADAVNEQYF.